This T cell receptor (beta chain) was recovered during a study of OX40 agonist ivuxolimab in advanced cancers. The overall study: Patients received ivuxolimab, an agonistic anti-OX40 (CD134) antibody. Dose-escalation subjects each had hepatocellular carcinoma, melanoma, renal cell or head and neck cancer.

Sequenced by immunoSEQ multiplex PCR; TCRdb stores in-frame clones only, minus some. The sample records some 41,000 clones, 87% being singletons. This clonotype was obtained from an adult with an advanced solid tumor such as melanoma, head and neck, liver or kidney cancer. Here the sequenced sample was CD4+ or CD8+ T cells sorted from blood, taken in a trial of the OX40 agonist ivuxolimab.

The CDR3 sequence: CASSYDRGLVSQPQHF. The CDR3, as DNA: TGTGCCAGCAGTTACGACAGGGGGCTAGTCAGTCAGCCCCAGCATTTT. This chain uses TRBV6-6 with TRBJ1-5; TRBD1 agrees at 10 bases. V trimming: 2 bases; J trimming: 6 bases; junction bases outside the gene matches: 7. From germline, CDR1 is MNHNY and CDR2 SVGAGI (reference sequence). The length of the CDR3 is 16 residues.